This entry concerns a single T cell receptor (beta chain). This sample is part of a study of T cell responses to AZD1222 COVID-19 vaccine. This CDR3 is built from 16 residues. The V and J ends lost 0 bases and 4 bases, in that order; junction bases with no gene match: 6. Germline CDR1 is MNHEY and CDR2 is SVGAGI. Some clones are missing from TCRdb's copy, which holds only in-frame ones; the method was immunoSEQ multiplex PCR. Seen here are 150,000 to 200,000 clones, approximately 93% observed once, and the top ten hold more than 0.8%. This chain uses TRBV6-5 with TRBJ2-7, with 10 bases that match TRBD2. This sequence originates from an adult in good health. The starting material was peripheral blood, obtained on day 0 of AZD1222 vaccination. The CDR3 DNA sequence: TGTGCCAGCAGTTACTCGGCAGCGGGGGGGCGGTACGAGCAGTACTTC. Translated, it gives CASSYSAAGGRYEQYF.